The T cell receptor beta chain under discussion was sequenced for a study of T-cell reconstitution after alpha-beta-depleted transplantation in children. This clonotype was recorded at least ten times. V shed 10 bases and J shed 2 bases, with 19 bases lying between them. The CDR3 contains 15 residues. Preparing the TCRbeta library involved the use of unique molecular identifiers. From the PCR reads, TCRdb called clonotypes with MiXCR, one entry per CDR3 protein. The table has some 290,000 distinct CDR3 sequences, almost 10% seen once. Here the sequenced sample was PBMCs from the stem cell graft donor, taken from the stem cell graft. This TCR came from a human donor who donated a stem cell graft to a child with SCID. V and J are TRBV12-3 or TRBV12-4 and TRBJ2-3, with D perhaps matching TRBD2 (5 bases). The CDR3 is CATQLEGRITDTQYF. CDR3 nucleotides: TGTGCCACCCAGCTCGAGGGCAGGATCACAGATACGCAGTATTTT.